This T cell receptor beta chain was documented in a study of identical twins. TCRdb called the 5' RACE reads again in MiXCR, with one record for every CDR3 protein. Of 200,000 to 300,000 distinct CDR3 sequences listed, approximately 7.3% are singletons. Study-level points and caveats: In cord blood, abundant beta clonotypes had fewer insertions; memory showed no trend.

Trimming took 1 base from V and 1 from J; bases not matched to a gene: 7. From germline, CDR1 is LNHNV and CDR2 YYDKDF (reference sequence). The CDR3 is made up of 17 amino acids. To note about this clonotype: The antigen remains undetermined.

The same sample was also studied in work on yellow fever vaccine responses in identical twins.

The sequence derives from a woman aged 18-29 years in good health. Sequencing was done on a sample of CD8+ T cells sorted from blood. This chain links TRBV15 with TRBJ2-7; 10 bases line up with TRBD2. CDR3 region: CATSRGGLAGDSYEQYF. CDR3 nucleotides: TGTGCCACCAGCAGAGGAGGTCTAGCGGGAGATTCCTACGAGCAGTACTTC.